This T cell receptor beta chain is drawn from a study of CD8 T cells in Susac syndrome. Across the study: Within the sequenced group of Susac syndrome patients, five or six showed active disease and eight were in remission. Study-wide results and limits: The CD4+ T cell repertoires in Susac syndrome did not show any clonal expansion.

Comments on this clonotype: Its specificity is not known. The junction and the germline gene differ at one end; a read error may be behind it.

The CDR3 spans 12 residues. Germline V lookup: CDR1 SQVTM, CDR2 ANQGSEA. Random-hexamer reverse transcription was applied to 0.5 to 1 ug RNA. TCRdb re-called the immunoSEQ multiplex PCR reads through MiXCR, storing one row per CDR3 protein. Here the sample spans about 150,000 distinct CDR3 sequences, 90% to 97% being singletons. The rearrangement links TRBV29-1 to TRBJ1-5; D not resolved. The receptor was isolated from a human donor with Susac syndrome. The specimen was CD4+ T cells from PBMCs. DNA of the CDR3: TGCAGCGTTGGGGGTAGCGATCAGCCCCAGCATTTT. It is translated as CSVGGSDQPQHF.